Shown below are 14 T cell receptor beta chains from a single sample sequenced in a study of early T cells in non-severe SARS-CoV-2 infection. TCRdb processed the 5' RACE reads anew with MiXCR; each CDR3 protein has one entry. The repertoire holds approximately 70,000 distinct CDR3 sequences, with roughly 15% as singletons. The sample taken for sequencing was whole blood. The receptors shown here come from an adult who was a healthcare worker with PCR-confirmed SARS-CoV-2 infection or an uninfected control (not recorded which).

The J gene is TRBJ1-3, the V gene TRBV12-3 or TRBV12-4; maybe TRBD1 (5 bases). The CDR3 length is 14 residues. Between the trimmed V and J ends, which lost 6 bases and 2 bases, there was a span of 11 bases. The DNA of the CDR3 is TGTGCCAGCAGACACCTGACAGCTGGAAACACCATATATTTT. This translates into CASRHLTAGNTIYF.

J is TRBJ2-3 and V is TRBV6-6; 11 bases match TRBD2. This CDR3 region has 18 residues. J lost 4 bases, V lost 5 bases, and 14 bases had no gene match. Germline CDR1 reads MNHNY; CDR2 reads SVGAGI (reference sequence). CDR3 amino acids: CASSPARETSGESDTQYF. CDR3 sequence (DNA): TGTGCCAGCAGTCCCGCCAGGGAGACTAGCGGGGAGTCAGATACGCAGTATTTT.

On this clonotype itself: This may be a read error, as it is one base from a much larger clone. The chain is built from TRBV7-2 and TRBJ2-3, with TRBD2 matching 8 bases. This CDR3 has 13 amino acids. CDR1 and CDR2 (germline): SGHTA, FQGNSA. CDR3 amino acids: CVSSLAGPWEQYF. The CDR3 nucleotides read TGTGTCAGCAGCTTAGCGGGGCCGTGGGAGCAGTATTTT.

V and J are TRBV20-1 and TRBJ2-5, with no clear D. This CDR3 has 13 amino acids. CDR1 is DFQATT, CDR2 SNEGSKA, per germline (reference sequence). Between the trimmed V and J ends, which lost 4 bases and 1 base, there was a span of 10 bases. CDR3 coding DNA: TGCAGTGCTATGACAAATCCCCAAGAGACCCAGTACTTC. Translated, it gives CSAMTNPQETQYF.

The CDR3 DNA reads as TGTGCCAGCAGTCTGCCGACAAGGGGGGCGCCCAATGAAGCTTTCTTT. Amino acid sequence: CASSLPTRGAPNEAFF. The chain couples TRBV27 to TRBJ1-1; the D gene is possibly TRBD1 (6 bases). The V and J ends lost 5 bases and 7 bases respectively, with 23 bases between them. CDR3 length: 16 residues. From germline, CDR1 is MNHEY and CDR2 SMNVEV (reference sequence).

This clonotype was found a few times. This chain links TRBV6-5 with TRBJ2-7, with TRBD1 matching 8 bases. The CDR3 contains 14 residues. CDR1 and CDR2 from the germline V gene are MNHEY and SVGAGI. V was pared by 6 bases and J by 5 bases, with 9 bases of the junction left unmatched. CDR3 in amino acids: CASRSRGPSHEQYF. The CDR3 bases are TGTGCCAGCAGATCCAGGGGGCCATCCCACGAGCAGTACTTC.

This clonotype occurred a few times. CDR3 nucleotide sequence: TGTGCCAGCAGCGAAAACAGTAACACCGGGGAGCTGTTTTTT. This sequence encodes CASSENSNTGELFF. The rearrangement uses TRBV2 and TRBJ2-2; D is unclear. The CDR3 runs 14 residues. CDR1 is SNHLY, CDR2 FYNNEI, per germline. The V end was cut by 6 bases, the J end by 2 bases, with 10 bases between.

This clonotype appeared many times. This chain links TRBV28 with TRBJ2-5, with D possibly matching TRBD1 (5 bases). The CDR3 totals 15 residues. With 5 bases removed from V and 3 bases from J, the gap between germline ends came to 16 bases. The V gene's germline CDR1 is MDHEN and CDR2 SYDVKM. The CDR3, as DNA: TGTGCCAGCAGTACGCAGTTAGGGGTGGAAGAGACCCAGTACTTC. Protein sequence: CASSTQLGVEETQYF.

The chain carries TRBV10-3 and TRBJ2-5; maybe TRBD1 (6 bases). Per germline, CDR1 ENHRY and CDR2 SYGVKD. Trimming took 4 bases from V and 3 from J, leaving 9 bases between them. The length of the CDR3 is 13 residues. CDR3 loop: CAISAAGEETQYF. The CDR3 nucleotides are TGTGCCATCAGTGCAGCAGGGGAAGAGACCCAGTACTTC.

This clonotype was counted between two and nine times. The V gene is TRBV6-1, the J gene TRBJ1-4; TRBD1 matches at 9 bases. The CDR3 has 15 residues. Trimming took 2 bases from V and 8 from J; bases not matched to a gene: 6. CDR1 and CDR2 from the germline V gene are MNHNS and SASEGT. Written as DNA, the CDR3 is TGTGCCAGCAGTGAAACCCCGACAGGGGGAGAAAAACTGTTTTTT. This translates into CASSETPTGGEKLFF.

This clonotype was detected a few times. The chain recombines TRBV6-2 or TRBV6-3 with TRBJ1-1; TRBD1 agrees at 7 bases. After removal of 10 bases from V and 1 base from J, the junction contained 6 bases not matched to a gene. Germline V CDR1 and CDR2: MNHEY, SVGEGT. This CDR3 spans 13 amino acids. CDR3 bases: TGTGCCACAAAACGGGACAGGAACACTGAAGCTTTCTTT. Protein sequence: CATKRDRNTEAFF.

This clonotype was observed at least ten times. V and J are TRBV19 and TRBJ2-1; D unclear. CDR1 LNHDA and CDR2 SQIVND come from the germline V gene (reference sequence). V lost 5 bases to trimming and J lost 0 bases, with 11 bases between them. CDR3 size: 15 residues. The CDR3 reads CASSLDRSSYNEQFF. In DNA, the CDR3 is TGTGCCAGTAGTCTGGACCGGAGCTCCTACAATGAGCAGTTCTTC. The full variable domain, in which reference TRBV19 and TRBJ2-1 provide the parts outside the CDR3, is DGGITQSPKYLFRKEGQNVTLSCEQNLNHDAMYWYRQDPGQGLRLIYYSQIVNDFQKGDIAEGYSVSREKKESFPLTVTSAQKNPTAFYLCASSLDRSSYNEQFFGPGTRLTVL.

V usage is TRBV2 and J usage is TRBJ2-2; D may be TRBD1 (6 bases). The CDR3 consists of 15 residues. The germline CDR1 and CDR2 sequences are SNHLY and FYNNEI. Deletions cut 6 bases from V and 1 base from J, with 12 bases between. CDR3 nucleotides: TGTGCCAGCAGGCCCGGGACATTGAACACCGGGGAGCTGTTTTTT. This codes for CASRPGTLNTGELFF.

The chain links TRBV19 to TRBJ2-4; D possibly matches TRBD1 or TRBD2 (5 bases each). Looked up from germline, CDR1 is LNHDA and CDR2 is SQIVND (reference sequence). The CDR3 length is 16 residues. The V gene lost 5 bases and the J gene lost 0 bases, with 14 bases spanning the gap. As DNA, the CDR3 is TGTGCCAGTAGTGGCTCCGGGACGCTAGCCAAAAACATTCAGTACTTC. Encoded protein: CASSGSGTLAKNIQYF.